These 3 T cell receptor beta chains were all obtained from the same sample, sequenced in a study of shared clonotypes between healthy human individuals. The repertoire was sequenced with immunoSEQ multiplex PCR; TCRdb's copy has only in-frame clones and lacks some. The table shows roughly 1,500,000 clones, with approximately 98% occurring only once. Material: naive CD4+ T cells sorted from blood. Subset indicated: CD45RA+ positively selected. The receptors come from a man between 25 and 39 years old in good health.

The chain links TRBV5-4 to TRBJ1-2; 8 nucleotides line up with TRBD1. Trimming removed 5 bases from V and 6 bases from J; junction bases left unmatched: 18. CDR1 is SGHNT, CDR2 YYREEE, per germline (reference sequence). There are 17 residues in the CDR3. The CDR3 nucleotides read TGTGCCAGCAGTACCCCCGGACAGGGTCCCTCGACCCATGGCTACACCTTC. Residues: CASSTPGQGPSTHGYTF.

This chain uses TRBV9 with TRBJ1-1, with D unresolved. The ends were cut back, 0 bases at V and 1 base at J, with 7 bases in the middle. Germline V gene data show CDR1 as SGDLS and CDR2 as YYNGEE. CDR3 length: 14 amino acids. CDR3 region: CASSVEPKNTEAFF. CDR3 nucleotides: TGTGCCAGCAGCGTAGAACCCAAGAACACTGAAGCTTTCTTT.

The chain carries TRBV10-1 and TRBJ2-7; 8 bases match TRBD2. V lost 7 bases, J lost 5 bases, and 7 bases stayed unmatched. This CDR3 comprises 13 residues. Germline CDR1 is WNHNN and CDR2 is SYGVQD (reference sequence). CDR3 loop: CASTQAGADEQYF. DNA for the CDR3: TGCGCCAGCACTCAAGCGGGAGCTGACGAGCAGTACTTC.